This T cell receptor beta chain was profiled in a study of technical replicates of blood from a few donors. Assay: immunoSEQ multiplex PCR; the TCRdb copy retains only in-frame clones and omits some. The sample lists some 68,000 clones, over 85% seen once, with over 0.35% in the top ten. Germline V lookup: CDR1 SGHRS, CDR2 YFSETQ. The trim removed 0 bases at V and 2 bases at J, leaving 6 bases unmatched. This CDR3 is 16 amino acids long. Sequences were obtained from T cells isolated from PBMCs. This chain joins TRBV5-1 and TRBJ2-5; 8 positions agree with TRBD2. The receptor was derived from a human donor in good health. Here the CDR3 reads CASSLVGQRGQETQYF. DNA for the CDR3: TGCGCCAGCAGCTTGGTGGGCCAGCGGGGGCAAGAGACCCAGTACTTC.